This T cell receptor beta chain came from a study of T cell responses to AZD1222 COVID-19 vaccine. General study results and limits: Only 5 to 7 AZD1222 recipients were seropositive at baseline. The donor group comprised mostly white British people and more females; the analysis possibly underestimated clonal diversity.

The CDR3 sequence is 16 residues long. Germline trimming cut 3 bases from V and 5 bases from J; bases unmatched to any gene: 12. The germline V gene encodes CDR1 SGDLS and CDR2 YYNGEE. On this clone: What it recognizes is unknown.

Profiling relied on immunoSEQ multiplex PCR, and the TCRdb table lists in-frame clones only, not all of them. The profile covers around 140,000 clones, with roughly 85% appearing a single time and less than 9.5% taken by the ten largest. This TCR came from an adult who received the MenACWY meningococcal vaccine as a control. The chain uses TRBV9 and TRBJ2-5; 8 bases line up with TRBD1. Sequencing used peripheral blood, obtained 28 days after the second dose of the MenACWY control vaccine. The CDR3 coding sequence is TGTGCCAGCAGCGCTACACTCGGACAGGGCCTGGAGACCCAGTACTTC. It specifies CASSATLGQGLETQYF.